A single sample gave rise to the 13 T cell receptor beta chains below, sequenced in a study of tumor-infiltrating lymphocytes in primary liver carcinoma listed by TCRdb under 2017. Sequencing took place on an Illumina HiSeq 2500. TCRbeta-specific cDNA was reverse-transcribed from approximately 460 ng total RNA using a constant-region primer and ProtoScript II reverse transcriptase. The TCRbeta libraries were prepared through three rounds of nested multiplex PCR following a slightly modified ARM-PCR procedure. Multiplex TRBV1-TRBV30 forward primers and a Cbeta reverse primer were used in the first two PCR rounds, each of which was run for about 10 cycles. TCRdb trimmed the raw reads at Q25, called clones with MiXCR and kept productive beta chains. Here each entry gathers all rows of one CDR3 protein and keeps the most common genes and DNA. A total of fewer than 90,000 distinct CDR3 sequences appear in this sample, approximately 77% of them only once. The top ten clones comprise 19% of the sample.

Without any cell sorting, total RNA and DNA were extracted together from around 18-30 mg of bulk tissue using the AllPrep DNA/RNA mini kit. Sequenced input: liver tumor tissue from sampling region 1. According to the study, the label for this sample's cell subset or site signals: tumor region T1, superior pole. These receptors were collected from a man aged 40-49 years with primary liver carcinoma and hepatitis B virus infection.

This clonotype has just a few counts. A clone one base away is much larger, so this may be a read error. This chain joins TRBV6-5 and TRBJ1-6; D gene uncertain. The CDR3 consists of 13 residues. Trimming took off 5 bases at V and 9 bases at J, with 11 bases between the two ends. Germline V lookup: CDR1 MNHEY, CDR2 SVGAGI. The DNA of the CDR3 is TGTGCCAGCAGTACCGGGATAGCTTCACCCCTCCACTTT. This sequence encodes CASSTGIASPLHF.

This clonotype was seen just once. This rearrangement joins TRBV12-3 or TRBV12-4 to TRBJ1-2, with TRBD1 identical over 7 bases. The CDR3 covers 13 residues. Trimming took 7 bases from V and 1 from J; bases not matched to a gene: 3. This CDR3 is CASNGQVNYGYTF. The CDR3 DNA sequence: TGTGCCAGCAACGGACAGGTTAACTATGGCTACACCTTC.

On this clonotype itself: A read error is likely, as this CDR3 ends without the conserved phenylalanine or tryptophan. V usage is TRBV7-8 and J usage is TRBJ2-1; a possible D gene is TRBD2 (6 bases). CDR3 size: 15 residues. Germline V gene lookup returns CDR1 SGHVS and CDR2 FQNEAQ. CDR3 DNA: TGTGCTAGCAGCCCAGGAATAGCGGATTACAATGAGCAGTTCTCC. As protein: CASSPGIADYNEQFS.

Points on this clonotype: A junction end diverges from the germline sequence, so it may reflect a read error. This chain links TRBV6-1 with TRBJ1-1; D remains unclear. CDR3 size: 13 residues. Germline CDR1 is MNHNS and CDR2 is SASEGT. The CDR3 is CACSARLNTEAFF. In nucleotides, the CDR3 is TGTGCCTGCAGTGCTCGACTGAACACTGAAGCTTTCTTT.

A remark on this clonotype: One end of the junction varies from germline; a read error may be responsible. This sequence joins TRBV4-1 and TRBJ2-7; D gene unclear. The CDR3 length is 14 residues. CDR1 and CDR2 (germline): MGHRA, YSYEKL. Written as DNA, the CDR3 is TGCTCCAGCAACCAAGCATCAATCTCCTACGAGCAGTACTTC. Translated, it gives CSSNQASISYEQYF.

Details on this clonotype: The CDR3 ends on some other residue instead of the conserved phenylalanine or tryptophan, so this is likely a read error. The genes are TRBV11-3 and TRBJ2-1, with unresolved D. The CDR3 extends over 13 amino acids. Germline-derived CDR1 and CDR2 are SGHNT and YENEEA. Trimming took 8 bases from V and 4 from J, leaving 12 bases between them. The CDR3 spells CASGHTDYNEQFY. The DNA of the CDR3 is TGTGCCAGCGGCCATACAGATTACAATGAGCAGTTCTAC.

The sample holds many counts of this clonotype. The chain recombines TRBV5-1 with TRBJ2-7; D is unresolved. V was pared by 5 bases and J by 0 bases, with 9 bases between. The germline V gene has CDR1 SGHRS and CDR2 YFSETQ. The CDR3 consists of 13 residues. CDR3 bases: TGCGCCAGCAGACGTGGTGCCTCCTACGAGCAGTACTTC. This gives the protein CASRRGASYEQYF.

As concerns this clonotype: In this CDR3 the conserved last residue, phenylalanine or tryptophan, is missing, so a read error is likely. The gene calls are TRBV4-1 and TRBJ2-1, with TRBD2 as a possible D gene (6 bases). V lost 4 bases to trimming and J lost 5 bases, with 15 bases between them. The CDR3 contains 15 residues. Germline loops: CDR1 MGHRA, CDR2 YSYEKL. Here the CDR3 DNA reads TGCGCCAGCAGCCTAGAAGCGGGTCAAAACAATGAGCAGTTCTCC. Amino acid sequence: CASSLEAGQNNEQFS.

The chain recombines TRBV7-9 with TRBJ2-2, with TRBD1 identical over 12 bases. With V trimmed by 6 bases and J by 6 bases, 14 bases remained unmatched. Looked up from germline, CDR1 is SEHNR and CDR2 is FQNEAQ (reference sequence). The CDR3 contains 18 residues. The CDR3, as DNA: TGTGCCAGCAGTCCGTCCATGGGACAGGGGGCGCAGGCCGGGGAGCTGTTTTTT. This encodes CASSPSMGQGAQAGELFF.

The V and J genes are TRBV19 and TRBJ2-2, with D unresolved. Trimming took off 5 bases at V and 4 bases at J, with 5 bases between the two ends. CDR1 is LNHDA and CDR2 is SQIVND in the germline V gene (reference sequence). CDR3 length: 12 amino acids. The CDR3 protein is CASSPPTGELFF. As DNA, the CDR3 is TGTGCCAGTAGTCCCCCCACCGGGGAGCTGTTTTTT.

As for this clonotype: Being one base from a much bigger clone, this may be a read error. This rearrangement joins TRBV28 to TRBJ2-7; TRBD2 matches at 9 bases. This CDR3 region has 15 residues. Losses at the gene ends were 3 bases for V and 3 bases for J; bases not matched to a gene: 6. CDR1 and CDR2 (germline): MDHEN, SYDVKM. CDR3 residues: CASSFSASGNYEQYF. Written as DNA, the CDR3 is TGTGCCAGCAGTTTCTCGGCTAGCGGGAACTACGAGCAGTACTTC.

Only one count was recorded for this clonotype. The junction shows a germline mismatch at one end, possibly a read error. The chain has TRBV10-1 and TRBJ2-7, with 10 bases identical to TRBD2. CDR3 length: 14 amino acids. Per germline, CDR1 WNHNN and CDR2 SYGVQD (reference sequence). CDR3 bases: TGCGCCAACAGCCCCAGTCTAGCGGGAGCCGAGCAGTGCTTC. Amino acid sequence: CANSPSLAGAEQCF.

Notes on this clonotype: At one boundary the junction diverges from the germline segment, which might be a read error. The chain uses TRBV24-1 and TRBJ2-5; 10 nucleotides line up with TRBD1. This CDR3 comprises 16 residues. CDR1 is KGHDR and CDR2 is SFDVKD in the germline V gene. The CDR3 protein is CATRESGTGVGETHYF. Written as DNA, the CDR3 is TGTGCCACCCGTGAATCCGGGACAGGGGTAGGGGAGACCCACTACTTC.